The present T cell receptor beta chain was sequenced within a study of blood T cell repertoires in COVID-19. The protocol was immunoSEQ multiplex PCR, while the TCRdb copy is restricted to in-frame clones and leaves out a portion. The sample holds a few hundred thousand clones; 84% are singletons and the top ten take 13%. This CDR3 region has 12 residues. V gave up 8 bases and J gave up 8 bases, with 12 bases separating them. The germline gives CDR1 PRHDT, CDR2 FYEKMQ (reference sequence). This clone was found once. This TCR was sampled from a human donor in a cohort sampled during active COVID-19. Material: peripheral blood. The V call is TRBV13, the J call TRBJ2-2; D remains ambiguous. CDR3 nucleotide sequence: TGTGCCAGCGCTAATGGTTTAGGGGAGCTGTTTTTT. Amino acids: CASANGLGELFF.